Presented here are 7 T cell receptor beta chains from one specimen sequenced in a study of OX40 agonist ivuxolimab in advanced cancers. The library was made by the immunoSEQ multiplex PCR assay. TCRdb mirrors the immuneACCESS table, restricted to in-frame sequences. Some clones are absent from its copies; in checked studies, under half trace to an unresolved V gene, and the reason for the others is unknown. For this sample there are around 88,000 clones; approximately 90% appear just once. The top ten clonotypes cover around 0.54% of the sample. The sequenced sample was CD4+ or CD8+ T cells sorted from blood, obtained in a trial of the OX40 agonist ivuxolimab. These receptors were collected from an adult with an advanced solid tumor such as melanoma, head and neck, liver or kidney cancer.

The rearrangement uses TRBV27 and TRBJ2-5, with D hard to call. This CDR3 contains 16 residues. Deletions cut 6 bases from V and 3 bases from J, with 20 bases between. Germline-derived CDR1 and CDR2 are MNHEY and SMNVEV (reference sequence). The CDR3 protein is CASRVGNAAAEETQYF. Here the CDR3 DNA reads TGTGCCAGCAGGGTGGGGAATGCGGCGGCTGAAGAGACCCAGTACTTC.

The chain uses TRBV5-1 and TRBJ1-1; D is unclear. The CDR3 contains 15 residues. Germline lookup yields CDR1 SGHRS and CDR2 YFSETQ. Trimming took off 0 bases at V and 0 bases at J, with 9 bases between the two ends. CDR3 in DNA: TGCGCCAGCAGCTTGGCCGGAGCCCTGAACACTGAAGCTTTCTTT. Protein sequence: CASSLAGALNTEAFF.

This chain links TRBV7-3 with TRBJ2-6; D gene ambiguous. CDR1 is SGHTA, CDR2 FQGTGA, per germline. Trimming left V 5 bases short and J 0 bases short, with 2 bases between. CDR3 length equals 13 residues. CDR3 loop: CASSPSGANVLTF. The CDR3 DNA sequence: TGTGCCAGCAGCCCCTCTGGGGCCAACGTCCTGACTTTC.

V usage is TRBV30 and J usage is TRBJ2-5; D is unresolved. CDR1 and CDR2 from the germline V gene are GTSNPN and SVGIG (reference sequence). Trimming stripped 2 bases from V and 1 base from J, with 5 bases between. There are 12 residues in the CDR3. CDR3 DNA: TGTGCCTGGAGTTTGACCCAAGAGACCCAGTACTTC. Translation gives CAWSLTQETQYF. Looking up the rest from reference TRBV30 and TRBJ2-5 gives the full variable domain: SQTIHQWPATLVQPVGSPLSLECTVEGTSNPNLYWYRQAAGRGLQLLFYSVGIGQISSEVPQNLSASRPQDRQFILSSKKLLLSDSGFYLCAWSLTQETQYFGPGTRLLVL.

The chain combines TRBV9 with TRBJ2-2; 7 nucleotides line up with TRBD1. V lost 2 bases, J lost 1 base, and 2 bases stayed unmatched. Germline CDR1 is SGDLS and CDR2 is YYNGEE. The CDR3 consists of 15 residues. The chain's CDR3 is CASSVRGQNTGELFF. The CDR3 DNA is TGTGCCAGCAGCGTTAGGGGGCAGAACACCGGGGAGCTGTTTTTT.

The chain uses TRBV5-1 and TRBJ1-4; 7 nucleotides align to TRBD1. Germline assignment: CDR1 SGHRS and CDR2 YFSETQ. After removal of 5 bases from V and 8 bases from J, the junction contained 15 bases not matched to a gene. The CDR3 spans 16 residues. The CDR3 is CASSVAGTGVVEKLFF. The CDR3 nucleotides read TGCGCCAGCAGTGTGGCGGGAACAGGGGTGGTGGAAAAACTGTTTTTT.

The chain combines TRBV7-2 with TRBJ2-7; 7 bases fit TRBD1. The CDR3 is 14 amino acids. Germline V gene sequence: CDR1 SGHTA, CDR2 FQGNSA. J was trimmed by 4 bases and V by 3 bases; bases with no gene match: 6. For the CDR3, the DNA is TGTGCCAGCAGCTTGTACAGGGGAGAATACGAGCAGTACTTC. Translating gives CASSLYRGEYEQYF.